This T cell receptor (beta chain) derives from a study of blood T cell repertoires in COVID-19. In the study overall: From T cells, B-cell-depleted T cells, or PBMCs came the material, which was cDNA or gDNA.

In the authors' workflow: Estimated nucleated cell counts came from reference gene primer amplification. Sequencing was performed with immunoSEQ multiplex PCR; in TCRdb, only in-frame clones are kept and a portion is missing. V, J and clone size derive from that table, while D and trimming were established from the DNA sequence. The sample yields around 140,000 clones, approximately 88% seen once. Unmatched junction bases numbered 8, after V lost 4 bases and J lost 5 bases. Germline V gives CDR1 SGHKS, CDR2 YYEKEE (reference sequence). CDR3 size: 14 residues. The chain employs TRBV5-5 and TRBJ1-2; 7 nucleotides match TRBD1. Sequenced sample: peripheral blood. The TCR originated in a human donor in a cohort sampled during active COVID-19. The CDR3 DNA reads as TGTGCCAGCAGCCCAGGGGGAGTAGAATATGGCTACACCTTC. This gives the protein CASSPGGVEYGYTF.